Listed here are 16 T cell receptor beta chains from one sample, sequenced in a study of post-analysis software for immune sequencing data (dated by TCRdb to 2015 to 2017). Receptor amplification or capture employed PCR. Sequencer: Illumina HiSeq 2500. To reduce PCR and sequencing biases, unique molecular identifiers were built into the TCR beta cDNA libraries. TCRdb redid the processing of the public reads, applying fastp at Q25 and MiXCR, and retained in-frame beta chains. Each entry merges the rows of one CDR3 protein and shows their most common DNA and genes. The sample table lists some 690,000 distinct CDR3 sequences, around 60% of them with a count of one. 11% of the sample is taken by the ten largest. What the authors observed across the whole study: Patients showed significantly higher frequencies than controls for five TRBV segments, among them TRBV5-6, TRBV5-1 and TRBV20-1.

These TCRs are of unknown antigen specificity. Source material: blood. The receptor source for this set is a girl aged 2-10 years with multiple sclerosis.

About this clonotype itself: Its ends do not fully match the called genes, so a read error is possible. The V call is TRBV12-3 or TRBV12-4, the J call TRBJ2-7, with TRBD2 matching 10 bases. The CDR3 spans 15 residues. The CDR3 loop reads CASRHTSGTFYGQYF. The CDR3 DNA reads TGTGCCAGCAGACACACTAGCGGGACCTTCTACGGGCAGTACTTC.

The V gene is TRBV6-1, the J gene TRBJ2-3, with 13 bases fitting TRBD2. The CDR3 covers 16 residues. Unmatched junction bases numbered 8, after V lost 4 bases and J lost 7 bases. Germline values: CDR1 MNHNS, CDR2 SASEGT. CDR3 region: CASSARLAGGGNTQYF. As DNA, the CDR3 is TGTGCCAGCAGTGCGCGACTAGCGGGGGGTGGAAATACGCAGTATTTT.

The chain couples TRBV2 to TRBJ2-2, with 11 positions matching TRBD2. Unmatched junction bases numbered 6, after V lost 6 bases and J lost 3 bases. Germline CDR1 SNHLY, CDR2 FYNNEI. The CDR3 is 16 amino acids. Here the CDR3 reads CASSATSGGHTGELFF. Here the CDR3 DNA reads TGTGCCAGCAGCGCTACTAGCGGGGGACACACCGGGGAGCTGTTTTTT.

The chain links TRBV10-3 to TRBJ2-7; possible D gene TRBD1, 7 bases. With 10 bases removed from V and 4 bases from J, the gap between germline ends came to 14 bases. In germline, CDR1 is ENHRY, CDR2 SYGVKD. The CDR3 contains 12 residues. In nucleotides, the CDR3 is TGTGCCACCAGGGGGGATGGGTACGAGCAGTACTTC. This translates into CATRGDGYEQYF.

In this sample, this clonotype turned up a few times. The chain joins TRBV6-5 to TRBJ1-6; tentatively, D is TRBD1 (5 bases). V was trimmed by 8 bases and J by 6 bases, leaving 14 bases between them. The CDR3 extends over 14 amino acids. Germline V gene sequence: CDR1 MNHEY, CDR2 SVGAGI. In DNA, the CDR3 is TGTGCCAGCTCACGGGACGGTGTTAATTCACCCCTCCACTTT. Its translation: CASSRDGVNSPLHF.

This clonotype was counted a few times. The rearrangement joins TRBV9 to TRBJ2-4, with D perhaps TRBD2 (5 bases). CDR3 length: 14 residues. Germline assignment: CDR1 SGDLS and CDR2 YYNGEE. Trimming stripped 4 bases from V and 12 bases from J, with 20 bases between. CDR3 coding DNA: TGTGCCAGCAGCCCAAGCCCGGGGATAGAGGCTCAGTACTTC. This translates into CASSPSPGIEAQYF. Full variable domain (missing parts from reference TRBV9 and TRBJ2-4): DSGVTQTPKHLITATGQRVTLRCSPRSGDLSVYWYQQSLDQGLQFLIQYYNGEERAKGNILERFSAQQFPDLHSELNLSSLELGDSALYFCASSPSPGIEAQYFGAGTRLSVL.

The chain couples TRBV14 to TRBJ1-2; D remains ambiguous. In germline, CDR1 is SGHDN, CDR2 FVKESK. The CDR3 is 12 amino acids. V gave up 2 bases and J gave up 8 bases, with 9 bases separating them. The DNA of the CDR3 is TGTGCCAGCAGCCAAAGTGTGACGGGCTACACCTTC. As protein: CASSQSVTGYTF.

The chain joins TRBV6-1 to TRBJ2-6, with D perhaps matching TRBD1 (6 bases). V lost 5 bases to trimming and J lost 1 base, with 18 bases between them. Germline V CDR1 and CDR2: MNHNS, SASEGT. The CDR3 has 18 amino acids. In DNA form, the CDR3 reads TGTGCCAGCAGTCCCACCGGACAGAGGAGTTCTGGGGCCAACGTCCTGACTTTC. Protein: CASSPTGQRSSGANVLTF.

The sample holds a few counts of this clonotype. The chain recombines TRBV20-1 with TRBJ1-2, with TRBD1 identical over 7 bases. The CDR3 is 14 amino acids. Germline V CDR1 and CDR2: DFQATT, SNEGSKA (reference sequence). V shed 0 bases, J shed 4 bases, and the junction held 5 bases outside the gene matches. CDR3 DNA sequence: TGCAGTGCTAGAGAGAAGGGGGCAGCCTATGGCTACACCTTC. Protein product: CSAREKGAAYGYTF.

V gene TRBV5-1 combines with J gene TRBJ2-1, with 9 positions matching TRBD1. Germline V lookup: CDR1 SGHRS, CDR2 YFSETQ. The trim removed 4 bases at V and 7 bases at J, leaving 9 bases unmatched. The CDR3 sequence is 15 residues long. The CDR3 DNA reads TGCGCCAGCAGCCGCGGGACAGGGCCCTTAAATGAGCAGTTCTTC. Protein product: CASSRGTGPLNEQFF.

The chain is built from TRBV7-9 and TRBJ1-2; weak D call: TRBD1 (5 bases). There are 15 residues in the CDR3. Germline values: CDR1 SEHNR, CDR2 FQNEAQ (reference sequence). V lost 5 bases to trimming and J lost 5 bases, with 18 bases between them. CDR3 DNA: TGTGCCAGCAGCCCCACGGATGGGGCGGGATATGGCTACACCTTC. Translated, it gives CASSPTDGAGYGYTF.

V and J are TRBV30 and TRBJ2-1; D remains ambiguous. Germline V lookup: CDR1 GTSNPN, CDR2 SVGIG (reference sequence). This CDR3 is 14 amino acids long. Deletions cut 2 bases from V and 0 bases from J, with 8 bases between. CDR3 bases: TGTGCCTGGAGTCTCTCCAGCTCCTACAATGAGCAGTTCTTC. This translates into CAWSLSSSYNEQFF.

The chain uses TRBV4-1 and TRBJ1-2; 8 nucleotides agree with TRBD1. Germline trimming cut 5 bases from V and 7 bases from J; bases unmatched to any gene: 6. Germline-derived CDR1 and CDR2 are MGHRA and YSYEKL. There are 13 residues in the CDR3. The CDR3: CASSVLGTGGYTF. The CDR3 DNA is TGCGCCAGCAGCGTACTCGGGACAGGTGGCTACACCTTC.

This clonotype appeared a few times. J is TRBJ2-1 and V is TRBV7-8; 9 bases match TRBD2. Per germline, CDR1 SGHVS and CDR2 FQNEAQ. CDR3 length: 15 amino acids. Trimming took 6 bases from V and 3 from J; bases not matched to a gene: 6. The CDR3 sequence: CASRRYSGGYNEQFF. CDR3 bases: TGTGCCAGCAGGAGATATAGCGGGGGCTACAATGAGCAGTTCTTC.

The V call is TRBV29-1, the J call TRBJ2-1; D gene uncertain. This CDR3 region has 13 residues. Germline assignment: CDR1 SQVTM and CDR2 ANQGSEA. Trimming stripped 4 bases from V and 5 bases from J, with 12 bases between. CDR3 residues: CSVAGSQNNEQFF. DNA for the CDR3: TGCAGCGTTGCCGGGTCTCAGAACAATGAGCAGTTCTTC.

This clonotype was recorded only once. This chain connects TRBV29-1 to TRBJ1-1, with D possibly matching TRBD1 (5 bases). Per the germline V gene, CDR1 is SQVTM and CDR2 is ANQGSEA. Trimming removed 4 bases at V and 1 base at J, with 10 bases between. The CDR3 runs to 13 residues. CDR3 DNA sequence: TGCAGCGTTGGGGGGGTAAGGAACACTGAAGCTTTCTTT. This sequence encodes CSVGGVRNTEAFF.